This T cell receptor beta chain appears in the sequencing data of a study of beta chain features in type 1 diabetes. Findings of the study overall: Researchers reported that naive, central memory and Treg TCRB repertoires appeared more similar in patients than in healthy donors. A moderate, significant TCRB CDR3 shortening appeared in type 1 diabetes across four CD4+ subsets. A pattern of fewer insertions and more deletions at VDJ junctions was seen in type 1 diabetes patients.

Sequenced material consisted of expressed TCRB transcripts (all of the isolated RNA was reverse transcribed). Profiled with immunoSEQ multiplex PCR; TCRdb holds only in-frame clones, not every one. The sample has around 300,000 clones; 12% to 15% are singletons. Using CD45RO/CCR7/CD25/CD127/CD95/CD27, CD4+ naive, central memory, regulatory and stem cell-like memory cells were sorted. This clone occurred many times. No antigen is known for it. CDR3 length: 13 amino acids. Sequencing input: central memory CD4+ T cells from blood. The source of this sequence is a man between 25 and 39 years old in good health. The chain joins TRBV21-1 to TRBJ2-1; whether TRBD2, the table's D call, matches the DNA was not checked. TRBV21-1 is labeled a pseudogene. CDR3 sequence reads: CASSNRSGLGRFF. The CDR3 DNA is TGTGCCAGCAGCAACCGTAGCGGGCTTGGTAGGTTCTTC.